The rows below give T cell receptor beta chains drawn from one sample of a study of regulatory T cells in long-lasting Graves disease. TCRdb itself ran the multiplex PCR reads through MiXCR, one entry per CDR3 protein. The top ten clones hold 7.8% of a sample with about 430,000 distinct CDR3 sequences, over 14% of them seen once. Separately, the same data were catalogued under a study of T cells in Graves' hyperthyroidism and ophthalmopathy.

Sequencing was performed on peripheral blood mononuclear cells (PBMCs), taken at new diagnosis, from a patient treated with antithyroid drugs. All receptors derive from a woman aged 40 to 49 with Graves disease. Both conserved end residues are part of each CDR3. D genes are given only for firm matches. Clone size, where shown, is once, few, many, or a class for clones that have expanded.

clone_size: few
v_call: TRBV19
d_call: .
j_call: TRBJ1-1
cdr3_nt: TGTGCCAGTAGGTCAGGGTTAAACACTGAAGCTTTCTTT
cdr3_aa: CASRSGLNTEAFF

clone_size: many
v_call: TRBV12-3/TRBV12-4
d_call: .
j_call: TRBJ2-7
cdr3_nt: TGTGCCAGCAGTCCTTGGGCCCAGCAGGCTGAGCAGTACTTC
cdr3_aa: CASSPWAQQAEQYF

clone_size: many
v_call: TRBV11-2
d_call: .
j_call: TRBJ1-3
cdr3_nt: TGTGCCAGCAGCCCCTACAAACCCAAGGGGGGCGACCGTGGAAACACCATATATTTT
cdr3_aa: CASSPYKPKGGDRGNTIYF

clone_size: few
v_call: TRBV19
d_call: TRBD1
j_call: TRBJ2-7
cdr3_nt: TGTGCCAGTAGTTTCACCGGGACAGCTTACTACGAGCAGTACTTC
cdr3_aa: CASSFTGTAYYEQYF

clone_size: .
v_call: TRBV7-9
d_call: TRBD2
j_call: TRBJ2-1
cdr3_nt: TGTGCCAGCAGCCCTAGTGATTGGACTAGGCCCAATGAGCAGTTCTTC
cdr3_aa: CASSPSDWTRPNEQFF

clone_size: .
v_call: TRBV7-6
d_call: .
j_call: TRBJ2-7
cdr3_nt: TGTGCCAGCAGCGAAGGAACCGAGCAGTACTTC
cdr3_aa: CASSEGTEQYF

clone_size: many
v_call: TRBV16
d_call: TRBD1
j_call: TRBJ2-7
cdr3_nt: TGTGCCAGCAGCCAATCTTACGGGACAGGGGGCGACGAGCAGTACTTC
cdr3_aa: CASSQSYGTGGDEQYF

clone_size: .
v_call: TRBV6-1
d_call: .
j_call: TRBJ2-7
cdr3_nt: TGTGCCAGCAGTGAAAACCCGGGGAGCTACGAGCAGTACTTC
cdr3_aa: CASSENPGSYEQYF

clone_size: many
v_call: TRBV20-1
d_call: TRBD1
j_call: TRBJ1-6
cdr3_nt: TGCAGTGCTAGAGATCATTGGGACAGAAAGTCACCCCTCCACTTT
cdr3_aa: CSARDHWDRKSPLHF

clone_size: many
v_call: TRBV7-9
d_call: TRBD1
j_call: TRBJ1-4
cdr3_nt: TGTGCCAGCAGCTCCGGACAGGGGAGAGAAAAACTGTTTTTT
cdr3_aa: CASSSGQGREKLFF

clone_size: .
v_call: TRBV20-1
d_call: TRBD1
j_call: TRBJ2-7
cdr3_nt: TGCAGTGCTAGAGGGGGACAGGGGGCACGGGACGAGCAGTACTTC
cdr3_aa: CSARGGQGARDEQYF

clone_size: .
v_call: TRBV4-1
d_call: .
j_call: TRBJ2-5
cdr3_nt: TGCGCCAGCAGCCAAGATTGGCTATCGGAGACCCAGTACTTC
cdr3_aa: CASSQDWLSETQYF

clone_size: many
v_call: TRBV2
d_call: TRBD2
j_call: TRBJ2-1
cdr3_nt: TGTGCCAGCAGTGAACTCTCTAGCGGGAGTTTGTTGGGTCCCTATGGCTCCTACAATGAGCAGTTCTTC
cdr3_aa: CASSELSSGSLLGPYGSYNEQFF

clone_size: few
v_call: TRBV4-1
d_call: .
j_call: TRBJ2-1
cdr3_nt: TGCGCCAGCAGCCAAGATGTAGCGGTTTCATACAATGAGCAGTTCTTC
cdr3_aa: CASSQDVAVSYNEQFF

clone_size: many
v_call: TRBV6-1
d_call: .
j_call: TRBJ1-2
cdr3_nt: TGTGCCAGCAGTGAACGAGGACAGTCTAGGAGTGGCTACACCTTC
cdr3_aa: CASSERGQSRSGYTF

clone_size: .
v_call: TRBV9
d_call: .
j_call: TRBJ2-2
cdr3_nt: TGTGCCAGCAGCGAGGGGGTGCGGGACTACACCGGGGAGCTGTTTTTT
cdr3_aa: CASSEGVRDYTGELFF

clone_size: many
v_call: TRBV29-1
d_call: .
j_call: TRBJ2-3
cdr3_nt: TGCAGCGTTGAAGACGGAACAGATACGCAGTATTTT
cdr3_aa: CSVEDGTDTQYF